Listed below are T cell receptor beta chains from one sample, sequenced in a study of T cells in Graves' hyperthyroidism and ophthalmopathy. In TCRdb, the multiplex PCR reads were re-called with MiXCR into one record per CDR3 protein. Of 450,000 to 600,000 distinct CDR3 sequences in the sample, 14% were seen once. Sequencing was done on a sample of blood. The receptors were gathered from a woman in her 40s with Graves' hyperthyroidism. The CDR3 runs from the conserved cysteine through the conserved F or W. The D gene is left open where the match is weak. Size tells how often a clone was seen (once, few, many) or the class of an expanded clone, and some rows leave it out.

CDR3aa: CASSVTTGLYGYTF
CDR3nt: TGTGCCAGCAGCGTTACGACAGGGCTCTATGGCTACACCTTC
d_gene: TRBD1
abundance: many
v_gene: TRBV28
len: 14
j_gene: TRBJ1-2

CDR3aa: CSASTGVNQPQHF
CDR3nt: TGCAGTGCGAGCACAGGGGTTAATCAGCCCCAGCATTTT
d_gene: TRBD1
abundance: few
v_gene: TRBV20-1
len: 13
j_gene: TRBJ1-5

CDR3aa: CASTEGGGRAYNEQFF
CDR3nt: TGTGCCAGCACCGAGGGAGGCGGGAGAGCCTACAATGAGCAGTTCTTC
d_gene: TRBD2
abundance: many
v_gene: TRBV6-2/TRBV6-3
len: 16
j_gene: TRBJ2-1

CDR3aa: CASSSGTSGPDTQYF
CDR3nt: TGTGCCAGCAGTTCCGGGACTAGCGGTCCGGATACGCAGTATTTT
d_gene: TRBD2
abundance: few
v_gene: TRBV6-1
len: 15
j_gene: TRBJ2-3

CDR3aa: CASSDASGRRNEQFF
CDR3nt: TGTGCCAGCAGCGACGCTAGCGGGAGGCGAAATGAGCAGTTCTTC
d_gene: TRBD2
abundance: NA
v_gene: TRBV13
len: 15
j_gene: TRBJ2-1

CDR3aa: CASTGQMNTEAFF
CDR3nt: TGTGCCAGCACGGGCCAAATGAACACTGAAGCTTTCTTT
d_gene: NA
abundance: many
v_gene: TRBV2
len: 13
j_gene: TRBJ1-1

CDR3aa: CASSFRDRDSPLHF
CDR3nt: TGTGCCAGCAGCTTCCGGGACAGGGATTCACCCCTCCACTTT
d_gene: TRBD1
abundance: NA
v_gene: TRBV9
len: 14
j_gene: TRBJ1-6

CDR3aa: CASSQDRGGWTYNEQFF
CDR3nt: TGTGCCAGCAGCCAAGATCGGGGAGGGTGGACCTACAATGAGCAGTTCTTC
d_gene: TRBD2
abundance: many
v_gene: TRBV3-1
len: 17
j_gene: TRBJ2-1

CDR3aa: CASTLTSGSTDTQYF
CDR3nt: TGTGCCAGCACCCTGACTAGCGGGAGCACAGATACGCAGTATTTT
d_gene: TRBD2
abundance: many
v_gene: TRBV2
len: 15
j_gene: TRBJ2-3

CDR3aa: CASSLGQGFDGGLFF
CDR3nt: TGCGCCAGCAGCTTGGGACAGGGGTTTGACGGGGGGCTGTTTTTT
d_gene: TRBD1
abundance: NA
v_gene: TRBV5-1
len: 15
j_gene: TRBJ2-2

CDR3aa: CASSLIGEGEQFF
CDR3nt: TGTGCCAGCAGCTTGATCGGGGAGGGTGAGCAGTTCTTC
d_gene: TRBD2
abundance: few
v_gene: TRBV5-4
len: 13
j_gene: TRBJ2-1

CDR3aa: CASSQGDRSLNYGYTF
CDR3nt: TGCGCCAGCAGCCAAGGGGACAGATCACTTAACTATGGCTACACCTTC
d_gene: TRBD1
abundance: NA
v_gene: TRBV4-1
len: 16
j_gene: TRBJ1-2

CDR3aa: CASSHRDRGVGYTF
CDR3nt: TGTGCCAGCAGCCACCGGGACAGGGGGGTTGGCTACACCTTC
d_gene: TRBD1
abundance: NA
v_gene: TRBV4-2
len: 14
j_gene: TRBJ1-2

CDR3aa: CASSEGTGRNTEAFF
CDR3nt: TGTGCCAGCAGTGAGGGGACAGGGAGGAACACTGAAGCTTTCTTT
d_gene: TRBD1
abundance: many
v_gene: TRBV2
len: 15
j_gene: TRBJ1-1

CDR3aa: CASSERDRGIGYGYTF
CDR3nt: TGTGCCAGCAGTGAAAGGGACAGGGGGATAGGCTATGGCTACACCTTC
d_gene: TRBD1
abundance: few
v_gene: TRBV25-1
len: 16
j_gene: TRBJ1-2

CDR3aa: CASSGLAGPKETQYF
CDR3nt: TGTGCCAGCAGTGGACTAGCGGGACCCAAAGAGACCCAGTACTTC
d_gene: TRBD2
abundance: many
v_gene: TRBV2
len: 15
j_gene: TRBJ2-5

CDR3aa: CASSISGLGRTTDTQYF
CDR3nt: TGTGCCAGTAGTATTTCCGGCCTCGGCAGGACAACAGATACGCAGTATTTT
d_gene: NA
abundance: NA
v_gene: TRBV19
len: 17
j_gene: TRBJ2-3

CDR3aa: CASSEGARGGDEQFF
CDR3nt: TGTGCCAGCAGTGAAGGGGCCAGGGGAGGCGATGAGCAGTTCTTC
d_gene: NA
abundance: many
v_gene: TRBV2
len: 15
j_gene: TRBJ2-1

CDR3aa: CASSPGLAAGELFF
CDR3nt: TGTGCCAGCTCACCTGGACTAGCAGCCGGGGAGCTGTTTTTT
d_gene: TRBD2
abundance: many
v_gene: TRBV18
len: 14
j_gene: TRBJ2-2

CDR3aa: CATSRPPDYEQYF
CDR3nt: TGTGCCACCAGCAGACCACCCGACTACGAGCAGTACTTC
d_gene: NA
abundance: NA
v_gene: TRBV15
len: 13
j_gene: TRBJ2-7

CDR3aa: CSVGVGQPGEKLFF
CDR3nt: TGCAGCGTTGGGGTAGGGCAGCCGGGGGAAAAACTGTTTTTT
d_gene: NA
abundance: NA
v_gene: TRBV29-1
len: 14
j_gene: TRBJ1-4

CDR3aa: CATSDPGLAGAAGELFF
CDR3nt: TGTGCCACCAGTGACCCGGGACTAGCGGGAGCAGCCGGGGAGCTGTTTTTT
d_gene: TRBD2
abundance: NA
v_gene: TRBV24-1
len: 17
j_gene: TRBJ2-2

CDR3aa: CASRSDRSGNTIYF
CDR3nt: TGTGCCAGCAGATCAGACCGCTCTGGAAACACCATATATTTT
d_gene: NA
abundance: NA
v_gene: TRBV7-9
len: 14
j_gene: TRBJ1-3

CDR3aa: CASRGGLYHEQYF
CDR3nt: TGTGCCAGCAGGGGTGGGCTCTACCACGAGCAGTACTTC
d_gene: NA
abundance: many
v_gene: TRBV11-2
len: 13
j_gene: TRBJ2-7

CDR3aa: CASSYSLPSTDTQYF
CDR3nt: TGTGCCAGCAGTTACTCCCTCCCTAGCACAGATACGCAGTATTTT
d_gene: NA
abundance: many
v_gene: TRBV6-5
len: 15
j_gene: TRBJ2-3

CDR3aa: CASSAAGGLSNYGYTF
CDR3nt: TGTGCCAGCAGCGCGGCAGGGGGTTTATCGAACTATGGCTACACCTTC
d_gene: TRBD1
abundance: NA
v_gene: TRBV9
len: 16
j_gene: TRBJ1-2

CDR3aa: CASSSEGASGIYEQYF
CDR3nt: TGCGCCAGCAGTTCGGAGGGGGCTAGCGGGATATACGAGCAGTACTTC
d_gene: TRBD2
abundance: NA
v_gene: TRBV5-1
len: 16
j_gene: TRBJ2-7

CDR3aa: CASGETYGYTF
CDR3nt: TGTGCCAGCGGGGAGACCTATGGCTACACCTTC
d_gene: NA
abundance: few
v_gene: TRBV6-2/TRBV6-3
len: 11
j_gene: TRBJ1-2

CDR3aa: CASSEAQGAGNTIYF
CDR3nt: TGTGCCAGCAGTGAAGCGCAGGGGGCTGGAAACACCATATATTTT
d_gene: TRBD1
abundance: many
v_gene: TRBV6-1
len: 15
j_gene: TRBJ1-3

CDR3aa: CASKIGGSNQPQHF
CDR3nt: TGTGCCAGCAAAATAGGGGGTAGCAATCAGCCCCAGCATTTT
d_gene: NA
abundance: many
v_gene: TRBV28
len: 14
j_gene: TRBJ1-5

CDR3aa: CASSQESSGETQYF
CDR3nt: TGTGCCAGCAGCCAAGAAAGTAGTGGGGAGACCCAGTACTTC
d_gene: NA
abundance: many
v_gene: TRBV3-1
len: 14
j_gene: TRBJ2-5

CDR3aa: CSVSSGSMSSTGELFF
CDR3nt: TGCAGCGTTTCTAGCGGGAGTATGAGTAGCACCGGGGAGCTGTTTTTT
d_gene: TRBD2
abundance: few
v_gene: TRBV29-1
len: 16
j_gene: TRBJ2-2

CDR3aa: CASSPRQGGYNEQFF
CDR3nt: TGTGCCAGCTCACCACGACAGGGAGGCTACAATGAGCAGTTCTTC
d_gene: NA
abundance: many
v_gene: TRBV18
len: 15
j_gene: TRBJ2-1

CDR3aa: CASSWAGEETQHF
CDR3nt: TGTGCCAGCAGTTGGGCAGGGGAAGAGACCCAGCATTTT
d_gene: NA
abundance: NA
v_gene: TRBV12-3/TRBV12-4
len: 13
j_gene: TRBJ1-5

CDR3aa: CASSFAPGQQETQYF
CDR3nt: TGTGCCAGCAGCTTTGCTCCGGGACAGCAAGAGACCCAGTACTTC
d_gene: TRBD1
abundance: once
v_gene: TRBV9
len: 15
j_gene: TRBJ2-5

CDR3aa: CASSERGTLGTEAFF
CDR3nt: TGTGCCAGCAGTGAAAGGGGGACTTTGGGCACTGAAGCTTTCTTT
d_gene: NA
abundance: NA
v_gene: TRBV6-1
len: 15
j_gene: TRBJ1-1

CDR3aa: CASSDSARAGNQPQHF
CDR3nt: TGTGCCAGCAGTGACTCTGCCAGGGCAGGCAATCAGCCCCAGCATTTT
d_gene: NA
abundance: NA
v_gene: TRBV6-4
len: 16
j_gene: TRBJ1-5

CDR3aa: CASSDRDSNTGELFF
CDR3nt: TGTGCCAGCAGCGACCGGGACTCAAACACCGGGGAGCTGTTTTTT
d_gene: NA
abundance: few
v_gene: TRBV5-6
len: 15
j_gene: TRBJ2-2

CDR3aa: CASSQEWGSSTDTQYF
CDR3nt: TGCGCCAGCAGCCAAGAATGGGGGAGCAGCACAGATACGCAGTATTTT
d_gene: NA
abundance: NA
v_gene: TRBV4-1
len: 16
j_gene: TRBJ2-3